This T cell receptor (beta chain) was sequenced for a study of blood T cell repertoires in COVID-19 (dated by TCRdb to 2019 to 2021). About the investigation overall: Samples from collaborators originated in the United States, Italy and Spain and spanned both the acute and convalescent phases of COVID-19. The material from the prospective study consisted of cDNA or gDNA derived from T cells, B-cell-depleted T cells, or PBMCs. Subjects who had been exposed to COVID-19, were actively infected with it, or had recovered from it provided the deeply sampled blood TCRbeta repertoires that made up the dataset. The repertoires were released in a freely available public database meant as a resource for research on the immune response to SARS-CoV-2. The samples were drawn from two sources: the first 160 participants of the ongoing ImmuneRACE study, and 1,000 to 1,500 subjects contributed by 6 global collaborators. The sample metadata nearly always contained a de-identified subject ID, COVID-19 status, age in years and sex. Where HLA class I and class II types were available, the types were taken from metadata supplied by the sample provider, not from assay-based typing. The paper's findings and limits, for the study overall: Clinical and demographic metadata were provided uncurated, with the amount varying by source and participant.

The cysteine opens and the phenylalanine closes a CDR3 of 14 amino acids. Of all the DNA, just the CDR3 is kept, 42 bases in frame from base 1. According to the germline V gene, CDR1 reads MNHEY and CDR2 reads SVGEGT. V lost 6 bases and J lost 7 bases; the stretch between them is 16 bases long. TCRbeta CDR3 regions were amplified from genomic DNA by means of the immunoSEQ Assay, a bias-controlled multiplex PCR. The authors processed their data as follows. The number of nucleated cells in each sample was estimated from the amplification of reference gene primers within the assay. To quantify the absolute abundance of each unique TCRbeta CDR3 rearrangement, sequence reads were collapsed and filtered. Productive Simpson clonality was computed per sample as the square root of Simpson's diversity index over productive rearrangements. TCRdb holds this immuneACCESS table with in-frame rearrangements only. Some clones are missing; in checked studies, unresolved V genes explain under half, and the rest has no known cause. From that table come the V and J calls and clone size; the DNA was used to work out D and trimming. Here the sample has around 60,000 clones; over 55% occur a single time. The ten largest clones represent roughly 4.9% of the sample.

Turning to this clone: Its antigen is still unknown. Base qualities are not provided; no much larger clone lies one nucleotide away.

At one collaborating source in Seattle, patients were enrolled during active infection and were followed longitudinally through the course of disease. Each collaborating institution followed its own protocols to collect whole blood in K2EDTA tubes. Collaborator samples were shipped for TCRbeta analysis as frozen whole blood, isolated PBMCs, or DNA extracted from either sample type. The sequence was collected from a woman between 70 and 85 years old with COVID-19, enrolled during active disease. The rearrangement joined TRBV6-2 or TRBV6-3 to TRBJ1-5, with a tentative D gene TRBD1 over 5 matching bases. What was sequenced was peripheral blood. The CDR3 corresponds to CASSPGRGKQPQHF. The nucleotides are TGTGCCAGCAGCCCCGGGAGGGGAAAACAGCCCCAGCATTTT.